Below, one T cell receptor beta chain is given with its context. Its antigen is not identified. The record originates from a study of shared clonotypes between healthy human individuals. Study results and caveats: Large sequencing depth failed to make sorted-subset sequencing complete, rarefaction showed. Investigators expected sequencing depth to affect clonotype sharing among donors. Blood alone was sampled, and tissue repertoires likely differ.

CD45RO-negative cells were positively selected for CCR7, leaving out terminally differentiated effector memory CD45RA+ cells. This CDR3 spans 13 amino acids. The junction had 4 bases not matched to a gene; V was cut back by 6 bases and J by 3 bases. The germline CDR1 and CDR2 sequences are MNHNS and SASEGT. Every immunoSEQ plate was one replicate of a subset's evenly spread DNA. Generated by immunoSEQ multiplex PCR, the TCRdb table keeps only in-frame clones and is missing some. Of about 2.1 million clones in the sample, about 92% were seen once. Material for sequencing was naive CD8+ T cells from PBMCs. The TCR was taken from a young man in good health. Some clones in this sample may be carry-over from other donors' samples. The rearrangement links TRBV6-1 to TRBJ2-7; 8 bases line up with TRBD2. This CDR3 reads CASRVLADYEQYF. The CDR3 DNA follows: TGTGCCAGCAGGGTACTAGCGGACTACGAGCAGTACTTC.